A few counts support the clone carrying this TCR beta chain. Antigen unknown. This sample is part of a study of T-cell memory formation after mild COVID-19. TCRdb independently ran MiXCR on the 5' RACE reads; one entry per CDR3 protein. Counted here are roughly 560,000 distinct CDR3 sequences, just over 20% occurring once; the ten biggest clones make up approximately 12%. The CDR3 loop spans 14 amino acids. Study-level results: Contracting clones, day 15 to 85, had balanced CD4/CD8, and later expanders favored CD4+.

The rearrangement joins TRBV21-1 to TRBJ1-2. TRBV21-1 has pseudogene status. The specimen was PBMCs or a T cell subset sorted from them (not recorded which). This TCR derives from an adult woman who had mild COVID-19 (a few samples of this study predate the infection). Cell type and time point are not known. The CDR3 here is CASSGPHREYGYTF. For the CDR3, the DNA is TGTGCCAGCAGCGGGCCCCACAGAGAGTATGGCTACACCTTC.